A single sample gave rise to the 5 T cell receptor beta chains below, sequenced in a study of blood T cell repertoires in COVID-19. Method: immunoSEQ multiplex PCR; TCRdb's copy keeps in-frame clones and lacks some. The sample comprises about 300,000 clones, roughly nine tenths of which are singletons, and less than 2% rests with the top ten. Sequenced input: peripheral blood. These receptor sequences come from a woman aged 30 to 39 with COVID-19, enrolled during active disease.

This clone turned up a few times. The rearrangement joins TRBV10-2 to TRBJ2-2; 9 nucleotides agree with TRBD2. The junction had 6 bases not matched to a gene; V was cut back by 3 bases and J by 4 bases. The CDR3 is 16 amino acids. CDR1 and CDR2 (germline): WSHSY, SAAADI. The CDR3 DNA reads as TGCGCCAGCAGTGATTGGGCTAGCGGGGCCACCGGGGAGCTGTTTTTT. Translation gives CASSDWASGATGELFF.

V usage is TRBV5-1 and J usage is TRBJ1-1, with a tentative D call TRBD1 (5 bases). The ends were cut back, 2 bases at V and 4 bases at J, with 15 bases in the middle. Germline CDR1 is SGHRS and CDR2 is YFSETQ. This CDR3 spans 15 amino acids. Written as DNA, the CDR3 is TGCGCCAGCAGCTTACGCCGGGACTTTGGCACTGAAGCTTTCTTT. This encodes CASSLRRDFGTEAFF.

V and J are TRBV25-1 and TRBJ2-2, with D uncertain. Germline V CDR1 and CDR2: MGHDK, SYGVNS. The CDR3 length is 13 residues. V shed 2 bases and J shed 2 bases, with 3 bases lying between them. The CDR3, as DNA: TGTGCCAGCAGTGAAACTAACACCGGGGAGCTGTTTTTT. Amino acid sequence: CASSETNTGELFF.

This chain uses TRBV10-1 with TRBJ1-4; no clear D. Germline lookup yields CDR1 WNHNN and CDR2 SYGVQD (reference sequence). Between the trimmed V and J ends, which lost 0 bases and 7 bases, there was a span of 9 bases. The CDR3 extends over 14 amino acids. The chain's CDR3 is CASSESLSSEKLFF. In DNA, the CDR3 is TGCGCCAGCAGTGAGTCGCTAAGTTCTGAAAAACTGTTTTTT.

This clone occurred many times. The rearrangement links TRBV6-4 to TRBJ2-3; 10 bases line up with TRBD2. Trimming took 0 bases from V and 4 from J; bases not matched to a gene: 1. The germline V gene encodes CDR1 MRHNA and CDR2 SNTAGT. The CDR3 is 15 amino acids. The CDR3 DNA sequence: TGTGCCAGCAGTGACTCTAGCGGGGGGCCAGATACGCAGTATTTT. Translating gives CASSDSSGGPDTQYF.